The TCR beta chain described here comes from a study of graft-versus-host responses after intestinal transplantation (dated by TCRdb to the early 2020s). Study-level background: The transplants that recipients received were multivisceral, liver-intestinal, or isolated intestinal. Every recipient was given anti-thymocyte globulin induction, followed by roughly 3 years of maintenance tacrolimus and steroids. After intestinal transplantation, graft-versus-host and host-versus-graft alloreactive T cell clones were followed in the graft, circulation and bone marrow using bulk TCR-beta CDR3 sequencing. To identify alloreactive clones, pre-transplant mixed lymphocyte reaction products were sequenced and then compared with unstimulated pre-transplant donor and recipient T cells. The cohort enrolled about two dozen intestinal transplant recipients including one retransplant, and a few patients lacking pretransplant specimens were excluded. A peak of at least 4% donor T cells among recipient peripheral blood mononuclear cells was the definition used for donor T cell macrochimerism. Samples from a few later patients were sequenced in-house on an Illumina MiSeq with MiXCR processing rather than by the commercial service. Findings and caveats that apply to the study as a whole: Conclusions were limited by the relatively low number and heterogeneity of intestinal transplant patients. GvH clones turned up in recipient bone marrow, with some appearing earlier in ileal mucosa or blood, a pattern consistent with an intestinal mucosal origin. High GvH to HvG T cell clonal ratios were observed in the allografts of patients with donor T cell macrochimerism. Early after transplant, peak levels of circulating GvH clones were found to be associated with declines in HvG clones.

This clone turned up a few times. Nothing much larger sits one base from this clone, and base qualities are not available. Receptor libraries were prepared by the immunoSEQ multiplex PCR assay. In most patients, genomic DNA was isolated using the Qiagen DNeasy Blood and Tissue Kit and sent frozen to Adaptive Biotechnologies for TCR sequencing. Adaptive Biotechnologies carried out high-throughput TCR-beta CDR3 sequencing of genomic DNA for most patients. On the authors' methods: TCR sequencing data were retrieved from Adaptive's ImmunoSEQ software for 18 patients, whereas three other patients were processed with MiXCR and VDJtools. CD4 versus CD8 sorting errors were corrected by removing sequences found in both subsets at a frequency ratio below 5:1. CDR3 nucleotide sequences shared between donor and recipient were removed because the origin of such sequences could not be assigned. To be classed as alloreactive, a clone needed at least 2-fold expansion over unstimulated cells and a minimum CFSE-low frequency of 0.002% (template counts) or 0.001% (read counts). Clones detected in sequenced pre-transplant spleen, lymph node, or MLR CFSE-low populations of the donor or recipient were defined as mappable. Cumulative frequency of alloreactive clones was calculated as a percentage of all sequences weighted by copy number. TCRdb took over this immuneACCESS table, retaining in-frame rearrangements with V and J assigned. Such tables are incomplete; in checked studies, under half of the missing clones stem from an unresolved V gene, and the remainder is unexplained. V and J calls and clone size come straight from that table; D and trimming were deduced from the DNA. Recorded for this sample are 20,000 to 25,000 clones; roughly 44% of them occurred a single time. Jointly, the top ten make up over 1.3% of the sample.

From the cysteine through the phenylalanine, the CDR3 covers 15 amino acids. Only CDR3 DNA is held: 45 bases, read in frame from base 1. Relative to germline, V is missing 4 bases and J is missing 1 base, with 6 bases of the junction outside any gene match. The germline V gene specifies ENHRY as CDR1 and SYGVKD as CDR2. Reading the label with the study, this specimen's time point is: cells obtained before transplantation from donor or recipient. In the mixed lymphocyte reactions, approximately 200,000 CFSE-labeled pre-transplant responders were plated with approximately 200,000 irradiated violet-dye-labeled stimulators and cultured for more than five days. Proliferating CD3+CD4+CFSE-low and CD3+CD8+CFSE-low responder cells were FACS-sorted on a BD Influx sorter after the mixed lymphocyte reaction.

The V and J genes are TRBV10-3 and TRBJ2-7; a stretch of 8 junction bases matches TRBD2. The receptor comes from a human patient who was an organ donor for intestinal transplantation. This sample comprised alloreactive CD8+ T cells from a mixed lymphocyte reaction culture, obtained before transplantation. The cell subset or site label corresponds to: CFSE-low proliferating T cells sorted from roughly six-day pre-transplant mixed lymphocyte reaction (GvH or HvG direction). The nucleotides read TGTGCCATCAGTGGTTCGGGACTAGGATCCTACGAGCAGTACTTC. This sequence encodes CAISGSGLGSYEQYF.